These T cell receptor beta chains were read from a single sample in a study of cytomegalovirus exposure and HLA in healthy donors. Clones were read by immunoSEQ multiplex PCR, and TCRdb kept only the in-frame ones, dropping some. The sample includes 100,000 to 150,000 clones, about 85% of them seen just once. The sample was PBMCs. These receptors all come from a boy younger than 18 in good health and CMV-seronegative. CDR3s include the opening cysteine and the closing phenylalanine or tryptophan. D genes are given only for firm matches. Clone size, where shown, is once, few, many, or a class for clones that have expanded.

TRBV6-5	NA	TRBJ1-5	NA	15	TGTGCCAGCAGTTACAGCGGAACCACCGGGGGGCCCCAGCATTTT	CASSYSGTTGGPQHF
TRBV7-9	few	TRBJ1-6	TRBD1	18	TGTGCCAGCAGCTTAGTTCGGGGTCGGACAGGGGATAATTCACCCCTCCACTTT	CASSLVRGRTGDNSPLHF
TRBV30	few	TRBJ1-1	NA	13	TGTGCCTGGAGTCCGGGACTGTTGGCTGAAGCTTTCTTT	CAWSPGLLAEAFF
TRBV6-5	NA	TRBJ2-1	TRBD2	15	TGTGCCAGCAGCCTACTAGCGTTGGACTTAAATGAGCAGTTCTTC	CASSLLALDLNEQFF
TRBV7-9	NA	TRBJ1-2	NA	13	TGTGCCAGCAGCTTCCGGGGGGCCTATGGCTACACCTTC	CASSFRGAYGYTF
TRBV4-1	NA	TRBJ2-5	TRBD2	16	TGCGCCAGCAGCCAACCTAGAGGGGCAGCGGGGGAGACCCAGTACTTC	CASSQPRGAAGETQYF
TRBV7-2	NA	TRBJ2-7	NA	14	TGTGCCAGCAGCTTCGACAGCCACTCCTACGAGCAGTACTTC	CASSFDSHSYEQYF
TRBV4-1	few	TRBJ1-5	NA	14	TGCGCCAGCAGCCAAGGAGGGAGCAATCAGCCCCAGCATTTT	CASSQGGSNQPQHF
TRBV6-1	NA	TRBJ1-1	NA	13	TGTGCCAGCAGTGGCCAGAACATCATTGAAGCTTTCTTT	CASSGQNIIEAFF
TRBV11-2	NA	TRBJ1-5	NA	15	TGTGCCAGCAGCTTAAGTAGGGGATCGAGTCAGCCCCAGCATTTT	CASSLSRGSSQPQHF
TRBV5-6	few	TRBJ2-7	TRBD1	12	TGTGCCAGCAGCGGACAGGGTTACGAGCAGTACTTC	CASSGQGYEQYF
TRBV29-1	NA	TRBJ1-2	TRBD1	14	TGCAGCGTTGAAGATCAAAACAGGGGCTATGGCTACACCTTC	CSVEDQNRGYGYTF
TRBV9	NA	TRBJ2-2	NA	15	TGTGCCAGCAGCGTAGTTGATAGGGGCACCGGGGAGCTGTTTTTT	CASSVVDRGTGELFF
TRBV7-2	NA	TRBJ2-7	NA	14	TGTGCCAGCAGCCCCGCAGGGACAACCTACGAGCAGTACTTC	CASSPAGTTYEQYF
TRBV4-3	once	TRBJ2-1	TRBD2	15	TGCGCCAGCAGCCCCGGACTAGCGGGGAGCAATGAGCAGTTCTTC	CASSPGLAGSNEQFF
TRBV7-9	NA	TRBJ1-2	TRBD1	18	TGTGCCAGCAGCTTTAGTGCCGGGACAGGGGGGATTAACTATGGCTACACCTTC	CASSFSAGTGGINYGYTF
TRBV30	NA	TRBJ2-1	TRBD1	14	TGTGCCTGGAGCTACGGGACAGAGGCATTTGAGCAGTTCTTC	CAWSYGTEAFEQFF
TRBV19	NA	TRBJ1-5	NA	13	TGTGCCAGTAGTTACAAAGGGAGGGAGCCCCAGCATTTT	CASSYKGREPQHF
TRBV28	NA	TRBJ2-5	TRBD2	15	TGTGCCAGCAGTGATCCTAGCGGGGCGGCGGAGACCCAGTACTTC	CASSDPSGAAETQYF
TRBV4-3	NA	TRBJ2-1	NA	14	TGCGCCAGCAGCCAACCGGGACTTTACAATGAGCAGTTCTTC	CASSQPGLYNEQFF
TRBV9	NA	TRBJ1-1	TRBD1	14	TGTGCCAGCAGCGTGGCAGGGGGCCCGACTGAAGCTTTCTTT	CASSVAGGPTEAFF
TRBV7-9	NA	TRBJ2-7	TRBD2	15	TGTGCCAGCAGCGTTACGGGACTAGAGTCTGACGAGCAGTACTTC	CASSVTGLESDEQYF
TRBV21-1	NA	TRBJ1-1	NA	14	TGTGCCAGCAGCGCGCAGGACTCGAACACTGAAGCTTTCTTT	CASSAQDSNTEAFF
TRBV9	NA	TRBJ2-3	TRBD1	15	TGTGCCAGCAGCGGCAGGGGGCTTGGGACAGATACGCAGTATTTT	CASSGRGLGTDTQYF
TRBV7-9	NA	TRBJ2-3	TRBD2	15	TGTTCCAGCAGCTTAGACGGGGGGGAGTCAGATACGCAGTATTTT	CSSSLDGGESDTQYF
TRBV27	NA	TRBJ2-2	TRBD2	17	TGTGCCAGCAGCCCCAGGCCTAGCGGGGGGGCGAGCGGGGAGCTGTTTTTT	CASSPRPSGGASGELFF
TRBV29-1	NA	TRBJ1-2	NA	12	TGCAGCGTTGTAGAGGCAAACTATGGCTACACCTTC	CSVVEANYGYTF
TRBV6-6	NA	TRBJ2-7	TRBD2	15	TGTGCCAGCAGTTCTACTAGCGGGAGCTCCTACGAGCAGTACTTC	CASSSTSGSSYEQYF
TRBV19	NA	TRBJ1-4	NA	16	TGTGCCAGTAGTATACAGGGTGTGTTGACTAATGAAAAACTGTTTTTT	CASSIQGVLTNEKLFF
TRBV14	NA	TRBJ1-2	NA	13	TGTGCCAGCAGCCGCCAAACGCCAGGGGGCTACACCTTC	CASSRQTPGGYTF
TRBV5-4	NA	TRBJ1-2	TRBD1	15	TGTGCCAGCAGCTTGGCCGCAGGGGGAGTCTATGGCTACACCTTC	CASSLAAGGVYGYTF
TRBV2	NA	TRBJ2-2	NA	15	TGTGCCAGCAGTGATGGAGGGAGTGGCACCGGGGAGCTGTTTTTT	CASSDGGSGTGELFF
TRBV9	NA	TRBJ2-7	TRBD2	14	TGTGCCAGCAGCGTAGGCGGGGGAACCTACGAGCAGTACTTC	CASSVGGGTYEQYF
TRBV7-8	NA	TRBJ2-1	TRBD2	16	TGTGCCAGCAGCCTACGGAGACTAGCGGATAACAATGAGCAGTTCTTC	CASSLRRLADNNEQFF
TRBV5-4	once	TRBJ2-5	TRBD1	18	TGTGCCAGCAGCTTGTCGGGACAGGGGGATTATTTGGGAGAGACCCAGTACTTC	CASSLSGQGDYLGETQYF
TRBV4-2	NA	TRBJ2-3	TRBD2	17	TGTGCCAGCAGCCAAGATTCTCTAGCGGGTGAAGCAGATACGCAGTATTTT	CASSQDSLAGEADTQYF
TRBV7-8	NA	TRBJ2-7	NA	12	TGTGCCAGCAGCGTCCGGGAGTACGAGCAGTACTTC	CASSVREYEQYF
TRBV7-9	NA	TRBJ2-1	NA	15	TGTGCCAGCAATGCTCAGCGACTAAACACCAATGAGCAGTTCTTC	CASNAQRLNTNEQFF
TRBV19	few	TRBJ2-2	NA	13	TGTGCCAGTAGTGTAAATCGGGGGGGGGAGCTGTTTTTT	CASSVNRGGELFF
TRBV7-8	NA	TRBJ2-1	NA	12	TGTGCCAGCAGCCACTCCTACAATGAGCAGTTCTTC	CASSHSYNEQFF
TRBV5-6	NA	TRBJ1-4	NA	17	TGTGCCAGCAGCTTGGCAGGAGTGGGGGGGAGGAATGAAAAACTGTTTTTT	CASSLAGVGGRNEKLFF
TRBV5-4	NA	TRBJ1-1	TRBD1	16	TGTGCCAGCAGTCGTGACAGGGTGGAAGGGAACACTGAAGCTTTCTTT	CASSRDRVEGNTEAFF
TRBV4-1	NA	TRBJ2-1	NA	16	TGCGCCAGCAGCCAGAGTCACAGGGTTATCAACAATGAGCAGTTCTTC	CASSQSHRVINNEQFF
TRBV7-9	NA	TRBJ2-5	TRBD2	14	TGTGCCAGCAGCACTGGGAGGGGACTAGAGACCCAGTACTTC	CASSTGRGLETQYF